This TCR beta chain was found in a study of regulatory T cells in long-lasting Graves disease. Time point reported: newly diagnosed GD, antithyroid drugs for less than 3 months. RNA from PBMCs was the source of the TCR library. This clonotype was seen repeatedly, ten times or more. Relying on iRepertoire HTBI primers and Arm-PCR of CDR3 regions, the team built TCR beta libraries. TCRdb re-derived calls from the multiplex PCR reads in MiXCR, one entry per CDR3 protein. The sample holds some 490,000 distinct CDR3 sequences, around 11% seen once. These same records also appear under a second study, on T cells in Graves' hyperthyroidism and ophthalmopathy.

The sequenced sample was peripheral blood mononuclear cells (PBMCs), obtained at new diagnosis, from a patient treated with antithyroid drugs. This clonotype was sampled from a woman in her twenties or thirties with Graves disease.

The CDR3 spells CASSRTGVNEQFF. The CDR3 nucleotides read TGTGCCAGCAGTAGGACAGGGGTGAATGAGCAGTTCTTC. The chain links TRBV2 to TRBJ2-1; 9 bases line up with TRBD1. V lost 5 bases, J lost 7 bases, and 3 bases stayed unmatched. From germline, CDR1 is SNHLY and CDR2 FYNNEI. The length of the CDR3 is 13 residues.